Presented here are 2 T cell receptor beta chains from one specimen sequenced in a study of Graves' ophthalmopathy and Graves' hyperthyroidism. Investigators amplified TCR beta CDR3 regions from RNA transcripts. HTBI-primed RT-PCR formed the first round, and a multiplex PCR formed the second. TCRdb independently ran MiXCR on the multiplex PCR reads; one entry per CDR3 protein. This sample carries roughly 400,000 distinct CDR3 sequences, about 15% of them seen once, and the ten largest clones take roughly 2.3%. The sample comprised peripheral blood. The receptors stem from an adult woman with stable Graves' hyperthyroidism.

This clonotype was detected many times. This chain links TRBV7-9 with TRBJ2-7, with 9 nucleotides matching TRBD1. Losses at the gene ends were 5 bases for V and 1 base for J; bases not matched to a gene: 6. The germline V gene encodes CDR1 SEHNR and CDR2 FQNEAQ (reference sequence). The CDR3 sequence is 15 residues long. The CDR3 DNA reads TGTGCCAGCAGCCGGGACAGGGTAGGTTCCTACGAGCAGTACTTC. It specifies CASSRDRVGSYEQYF.

This clonotype was counted many times. This chain links TRBV6-1 with TRBJ1-1; D gene unclear. CDR1 is MNHNS and CDR2 is SASEGT in the germline V gene. Trimming left V 3 bases short and J 5 bases short, with 10 bases between. The CDR3 loop spans 13 amino acids. The CDR3 spells CASSEETETEAFF. The CDR3 nucleotides are TGTGCCAGCAGTGAGGAGACGGAGACTGAAGCTTTCTTT.